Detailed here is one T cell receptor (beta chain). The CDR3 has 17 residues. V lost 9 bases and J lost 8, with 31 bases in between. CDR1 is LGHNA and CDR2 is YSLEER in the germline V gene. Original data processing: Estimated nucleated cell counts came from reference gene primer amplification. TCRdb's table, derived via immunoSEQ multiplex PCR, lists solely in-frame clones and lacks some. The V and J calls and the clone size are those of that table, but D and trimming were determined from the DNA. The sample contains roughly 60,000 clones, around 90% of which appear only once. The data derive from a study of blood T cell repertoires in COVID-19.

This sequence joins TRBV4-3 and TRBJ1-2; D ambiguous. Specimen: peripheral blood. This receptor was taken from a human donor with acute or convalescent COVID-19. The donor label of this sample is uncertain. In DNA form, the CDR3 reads TGCGCCAGTTCTCCGCGGGGAGGCTCGAGTCCGTCGTCGGGCTACACCTTC. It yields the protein CASSPRGGSSPSSGYTF.